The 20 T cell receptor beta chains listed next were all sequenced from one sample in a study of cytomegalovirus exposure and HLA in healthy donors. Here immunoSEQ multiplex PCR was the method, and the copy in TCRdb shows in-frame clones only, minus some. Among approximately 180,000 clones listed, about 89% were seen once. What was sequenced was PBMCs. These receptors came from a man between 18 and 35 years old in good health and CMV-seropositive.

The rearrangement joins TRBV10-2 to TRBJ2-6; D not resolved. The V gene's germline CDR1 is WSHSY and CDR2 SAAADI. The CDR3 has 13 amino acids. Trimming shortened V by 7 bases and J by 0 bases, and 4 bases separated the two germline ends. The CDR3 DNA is TGCGCCAGCACTGTCTCTGGGGCCAACGTCCTGACTTTC. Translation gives CASTVSGANVLTF.

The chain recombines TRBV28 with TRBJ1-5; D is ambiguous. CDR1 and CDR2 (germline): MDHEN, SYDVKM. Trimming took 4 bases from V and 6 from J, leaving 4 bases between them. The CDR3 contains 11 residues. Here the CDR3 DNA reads TGTGCCAGCAGTTCGGGTCAGCCCCAGCATTTT. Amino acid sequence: CASSSGQPQHF.

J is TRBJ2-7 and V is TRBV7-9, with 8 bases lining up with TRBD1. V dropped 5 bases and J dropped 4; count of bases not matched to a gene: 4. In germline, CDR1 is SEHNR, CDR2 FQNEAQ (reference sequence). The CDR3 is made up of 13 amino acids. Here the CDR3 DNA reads TGTGCCAGCAGCATGGACAGGGATTACGAGCAGTACTTC. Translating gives CASSMDRDYEQYF.

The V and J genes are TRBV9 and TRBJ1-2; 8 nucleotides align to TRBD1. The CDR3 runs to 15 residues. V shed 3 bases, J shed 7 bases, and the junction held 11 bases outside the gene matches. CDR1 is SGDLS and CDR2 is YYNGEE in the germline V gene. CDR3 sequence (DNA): TGTGCCAGCAGCGCGGGGAACAGGGGGTCCCTTGGCTACACCTTC. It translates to CASSAGNRGSLGYTF. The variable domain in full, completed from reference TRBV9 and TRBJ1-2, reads DSGVTQTPKHLITATGQRVTLRCSPRSGDLSVYWYQQSLDQGLQFLIQYYNGEERAKGNILERFSAQQFPDLHSELNLSSLELGDSALYFCASSAGNRGSLGYTFGSGTRLTVV.

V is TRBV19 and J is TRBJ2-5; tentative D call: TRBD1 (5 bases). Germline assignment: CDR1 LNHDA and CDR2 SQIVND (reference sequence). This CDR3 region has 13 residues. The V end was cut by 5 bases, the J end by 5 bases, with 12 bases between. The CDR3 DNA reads TGTGCCAGTAGTTTCCAGGGTGTCGAGACCCAGTACTTC. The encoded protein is CASSFQGVETQYF.

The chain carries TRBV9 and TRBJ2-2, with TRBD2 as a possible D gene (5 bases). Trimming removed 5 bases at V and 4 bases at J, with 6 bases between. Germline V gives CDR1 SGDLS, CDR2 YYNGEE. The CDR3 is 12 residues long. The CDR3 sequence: CASRRGTGELFF. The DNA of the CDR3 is TGTGCCAGCAGACGGGGCACCGGGGAGCTGTTTTTT.

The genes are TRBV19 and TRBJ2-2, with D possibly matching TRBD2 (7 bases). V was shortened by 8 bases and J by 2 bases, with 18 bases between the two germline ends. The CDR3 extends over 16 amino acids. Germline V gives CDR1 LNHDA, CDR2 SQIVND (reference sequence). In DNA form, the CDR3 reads TGTGCCAGTTTTCGCGGGGGCCAACTTAACACCGGGGAGCTGTTTTTT. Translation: CASFRGGQLNTGELFF.

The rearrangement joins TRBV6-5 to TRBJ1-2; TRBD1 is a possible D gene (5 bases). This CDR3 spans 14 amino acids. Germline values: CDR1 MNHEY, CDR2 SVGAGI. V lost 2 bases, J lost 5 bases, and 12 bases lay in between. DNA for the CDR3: TGTGCCAGCAGTTACCGGGGGGACGGTTATGGCTACACCTTC. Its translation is CASSYRGDGYGYTF.

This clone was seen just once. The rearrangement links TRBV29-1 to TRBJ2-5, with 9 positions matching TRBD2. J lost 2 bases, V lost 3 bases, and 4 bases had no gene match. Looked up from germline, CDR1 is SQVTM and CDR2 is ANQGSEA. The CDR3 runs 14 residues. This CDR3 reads CSVEVAGEQETQYF. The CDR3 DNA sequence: TGCAGCGTTGAGGTAGCGGGGGAGCAAGAGACCCAGTACTTC.

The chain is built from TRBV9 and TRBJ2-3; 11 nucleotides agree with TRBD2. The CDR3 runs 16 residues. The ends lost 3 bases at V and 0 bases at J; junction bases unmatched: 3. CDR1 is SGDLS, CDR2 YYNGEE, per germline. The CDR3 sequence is CASSGGLAASTDTQYF. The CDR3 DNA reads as TGTGCCAGCAGCGGGGGACTAGCGGCTAGCACAGATACGCAGTATTTT. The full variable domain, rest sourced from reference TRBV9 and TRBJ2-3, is DSGVTQTPKHLITATGQRVTLRCSPRSGDLSVYWYQQSLDQGLQFLIQYYNGEERAKGNILERFSAQQFPDLHSELNLSSLELGDSALYFCASSGGLAASTDTQYFGPGTRLTVL.

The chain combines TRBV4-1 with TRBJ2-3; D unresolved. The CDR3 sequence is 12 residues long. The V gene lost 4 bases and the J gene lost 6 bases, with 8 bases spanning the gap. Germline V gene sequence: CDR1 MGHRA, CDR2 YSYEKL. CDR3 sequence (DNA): TGCGCCAGCAGCCGAGACTTTGATACGCAGTATTTT. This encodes CASSRDFDTQYF.

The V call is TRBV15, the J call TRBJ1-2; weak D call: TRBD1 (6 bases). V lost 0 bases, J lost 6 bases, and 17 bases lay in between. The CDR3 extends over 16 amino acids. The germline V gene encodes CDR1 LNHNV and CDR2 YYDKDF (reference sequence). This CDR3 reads CATSRDESRGGNGYTF. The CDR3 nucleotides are TGTGCCACCAGCAGAGATGAAAGTAGGGGGGGGAATGGCTACACCTTC.

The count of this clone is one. The CDR3 DNA sequence: TGTGCCAGCAGCTTGAACAGGGGCCTCTCCTACGAGCAGTACTTC. It codes for CASSLNRGLSYEQYF. The rearrangement joins TRBV5-4 to TRBJ2-7; 7 bases are a match to TRBD1. Germline lookup yields CDR1 SGHNT and CDR2 YYREEE (reference sequence). The CDR3 is 15 amino acids. Trimming took 1 base from V and 0 from J; bases not matched to a gene: 4.

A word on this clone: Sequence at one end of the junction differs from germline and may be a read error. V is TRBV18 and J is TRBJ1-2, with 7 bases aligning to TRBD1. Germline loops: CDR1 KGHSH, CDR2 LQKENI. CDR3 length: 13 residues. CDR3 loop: CASSPGQSYGYTF. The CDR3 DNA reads TGTGCCAGTTCACCGGGACAGTCCTATGGCTACACCTTC.

The CDR3: CASSPGLAGNYEQYF. DNA for the CDR3: TGTGCCAGCAGTCCGGGACTAGCGGGGAACTACGAGCAGTACTTC. The chain carries TRBV5-4 and TRBJ2-7, with 13 bases fitting TRBD2. V dropped 5 bases and J dropped 3; count of bases not matched to a gene: 5. Germline assignment: CDR1 SGHNT and CDR2 YYREEE (reference sequence). CDR3 length: 15 residues.

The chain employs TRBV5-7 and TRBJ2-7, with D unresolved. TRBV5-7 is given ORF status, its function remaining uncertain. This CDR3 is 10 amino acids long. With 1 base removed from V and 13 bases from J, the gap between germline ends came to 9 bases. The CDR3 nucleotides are TGTGCCAGCAGCTTGCGGGTATATTACTTC. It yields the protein CASSLRVYYF.

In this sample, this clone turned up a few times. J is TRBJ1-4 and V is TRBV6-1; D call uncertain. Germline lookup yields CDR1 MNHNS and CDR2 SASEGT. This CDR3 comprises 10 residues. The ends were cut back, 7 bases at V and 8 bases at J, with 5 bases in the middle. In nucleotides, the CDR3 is TGTGCCAGCATTGGCGAAAAACTGTTTTTT. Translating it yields CASIGEKLFF.

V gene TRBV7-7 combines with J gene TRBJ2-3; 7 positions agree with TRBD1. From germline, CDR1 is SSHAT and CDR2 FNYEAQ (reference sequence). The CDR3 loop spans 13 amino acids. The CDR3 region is CASAQSGGDTQYF. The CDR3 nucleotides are TGTGCTAGCGCTCAGTCAGGGGGAGATACGCAGTATTTT.

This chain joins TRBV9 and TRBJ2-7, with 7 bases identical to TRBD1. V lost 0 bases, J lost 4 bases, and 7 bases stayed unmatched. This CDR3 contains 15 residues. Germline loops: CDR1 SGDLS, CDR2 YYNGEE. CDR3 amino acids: CASSVGETGFYEQYF. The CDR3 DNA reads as TGTGCCAGCAGCGTAGGAGAGACAGGGTTTTACGAGCAGTACTTC.

The CDR3 is CASGQGAYNEQFF. CDR3 in DNA: TGTGCCAGCGGACAGGGGGCCTACAATGAGCAGTTCTTC. This chain links TRBV6-5 with TRBJ2-1, with 10 positions matching TRBD1. Losses at the gene ends were 8 bases for V and 2 bases for J; bases not matched to a gene: 0. This CDR3 comprises 13 residues. CDR1 and CDR2 from the germline V gene are MNHEY and SVGAGI.